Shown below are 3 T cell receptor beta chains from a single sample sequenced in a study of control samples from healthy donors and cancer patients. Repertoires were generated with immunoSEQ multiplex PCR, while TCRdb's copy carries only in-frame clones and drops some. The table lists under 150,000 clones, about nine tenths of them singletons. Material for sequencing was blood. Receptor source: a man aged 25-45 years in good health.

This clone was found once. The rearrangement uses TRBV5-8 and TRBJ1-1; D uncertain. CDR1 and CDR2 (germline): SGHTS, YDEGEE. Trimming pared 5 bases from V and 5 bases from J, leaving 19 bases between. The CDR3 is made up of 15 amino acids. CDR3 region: CASRETDYRDTEAFF. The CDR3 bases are TGTGCCAGCAGGGAAACGGACTATAGGGATACTGAAGCTTTCTTT.

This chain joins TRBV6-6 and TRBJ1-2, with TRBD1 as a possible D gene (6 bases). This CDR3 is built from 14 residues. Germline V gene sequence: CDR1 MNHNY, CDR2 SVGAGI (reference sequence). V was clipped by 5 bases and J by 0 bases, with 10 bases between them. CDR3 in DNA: TGTGCCAGCAGTCAACGACAGGCTAACTATGGCTACACCTTC. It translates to CASSQRQANYGYTF.

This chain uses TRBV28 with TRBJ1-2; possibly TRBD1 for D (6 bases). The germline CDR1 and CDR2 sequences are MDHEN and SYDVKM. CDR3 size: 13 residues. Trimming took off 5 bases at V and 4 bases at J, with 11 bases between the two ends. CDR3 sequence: CASSPRGPYGYTF. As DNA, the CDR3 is TGTGCCAGCAGTCCCCGGGGGCCCTATGGCTACACCTTC.